The 30 T cell receptor beta chains presented below share a single source sample, sequenced in a study of Graves' ophthalmopathy and Graves' hyperthyroidism. The study amplified TCR beta CDR3 regions using RNA transcripts. First-round RT-PCR used HTBI primers; second-round multiplex PCR followed. TCRdb used MiXCR to reprocess the multiplex PCR reads, holding one entry per CDR3 protein. This sample has hundreds of thousands of distinct CDR3 sequences; about 20% occur once, and the top ten carry roughly 6.9%. Sequenced input: peripheral blood. These TCRs come from a young woman with stable Graves' hyperthyroidism. Some clones in this sample may be carry-over from other donors' samples.

V usage is TRBV29-1 and J usage is TRBJ2-5, with D tentatively TRBD2 (6 bases). The CDR3 contains 12 residues. Germline V gene data show CDR1 as SQVTM and CDR2 as ANQGSEA. V lost 3 bases and J lost 4, with 9 bases in between. The CDR3 nucleotides are TGCAGCGTTGACGGGGGAGCAGAGACCCAGTACTTC. Its protein is CSVDGGAETQYF.

This clonotype appeared a few times. The chain has TRBV20-1 and TRBJ1-2; D is undetermined. Germline CDR1 reads DFQATT; CDR2 reads SNEGSKA (reference sequence). With 6 bases removed from V and 5 bases from J, the gap between germline ends came to 19 bases. The CDR3 length is 14 residues. The CDR3 DNA is TGCAGTGCCCGGAATTCCGGACCCCCTTATGGCTACACCTTC. It specifies CSARNSGPPYGYTF.

The chain uses TRBV6-2 or TRBV6-3 and TRBJ2-7; 8 nucleotides line up with TRBD1. Germline values: CDR1 MNHEY, CDR2 SVGEGT. The CDR3 is 15 amino acids. V was clipped by 6 bases and J by 0 bases; unmatched bases: 7. This CDR3 reads CASSRPGTGSYEQYV. The CDR3 region has the DNA TGTGCCAGCAGCCGGCCGGGGACAGGCTCCTACGAGCAGTACGTC.

This clonotype was seen many times. DNA for the CDR3: TGTGCCACCAAAAACAGCGCAGGGTTGGGAGGCTACACCTTC. Amino acid sequence: CATKNSAGLGGYTF. This rearrangement joins TRBV5-4 to TRBJ1-2; D may be TRBD1 (5 bases). Germline assignment: CDR1 SGHNT and CDR2 YYREEE (reference sequence). Trimming left V 9 bases short and J 8 bases short, with 23 bases between. The CDR3 covers 14 residues.

The CDR3 DNA sequence: TGTGCCAGCAGTTCCCCCCGACAGGGGATCTACGAGCAGTACTTC. Protein: CASSSPRQGIYEQYF. V is TRBV28 and J is TRBJ2-7; the match to TRBD1 covers 8 bases. The CDR3 loop spans 15 amino acids. The germline gives CDR1 MDHEN, CDR2 SYDVKM. With V trimmed by 4 bases and J by 3 bases, 8 bases remained unmatched.

V is TRBV7-2 and J is TRBJ2-7; no clear D. The V end was cut by 2 bases, the J end by 6 bases, with 8 bases between. The CDR3 has 12 amino acids. The germline CDR1 and CDR2 sequences are SGHTA and FQGNSA. The CDR3 region is CASSLNRGEQYF. Here the CDR3 DNA reads TGTGCCAGCAGCTTAAACCGCGGCGAGCAGTACTTC.

This clonotype was counted at least ten times. This chain links TRBV5-1 with TRBJ1-5; weak D call: TRBD1 (5 bases). The CDR3 covers 15 residues. Germline V CDR1 and CDR2: SGHRS, YFSETQ. V shed 4 bases and J shed 4 bases, with 15 bases lying between them. The CDR3 spells CASSPGTGRNQPQHF. In DNA form, the CDR3 reads TGCGCCAGCAGCCCGGGCACAGGAAGAAATCAGCCCCAGCATTTT.

This clonotype has at least ten counts. The chain has TRBV5-6 and TRBJ1-3; perhaps TRBD1 as D (6 bases). The CDR3 runs to 16 residues. Germline V lookup: CDR1 SGHDT, CDR2 YYEEEE. V was trimmed by 4 bases and J by 0 bases, leaving 14 bases between them. DNA for the CDR3: TGTGCCAGCAGCCGGCGGGGGGCCTTCTCTGGAAACACCATATATTTT. It codes for CASSRRGAFSGNTIYF. Full variable domain (outside the CDR3, taken from reference TRBV5-6 and TRBJ1-3): DAGVTQSPTHLIKTRGQQVTLRCSPKSGHDTVSWYQQALGQGPQFIFQYYEEEERQRGNFPDRFSGHQFPNYSSELNVNALLLGDSALYLCASSRRGAFSGNTIYFGEGSWLTVV.

This clonotype was counted a few times. The rearrangement joins TRBV6-5 to TRBJ2-7; D is unclear. V was trimmed by 0 bases and J by 0 bases, leaving 9 bases between them. CDR3 length: 15 amino acids. Germline CDR1 and CDR2: MNHEY and SVGAGI. The CDR3: CASSYSDKGSYEQYF. As DNA, the CDR3 is TGTGCCAGCAGTTACTCTGACAAGGGCTCCTACGAGCAGTACTTC.

In this sample, this clonotype turned up many times. The chain is built from TRBV4-2 and TRBJ1-2; possible D gene TRBD1, 6 bases. Deletions cut 0 bases from V and 3 bases from J, with 11 bases between. Germline lookup yields CDR1 LGHNA and CDR2 YNFKEQ. The CDR3 is 15 amino acids. CDR3 region: CASSQEWAGDYGYTF. For the CDR3, the DNA is TGTGCCAGCAGCCAAGAATGGGCAGGGGACTATGGCTACACCTTC.

A word on this clonotype: This may be a read error, as it is one base from a much larger clone. The chain uses TRBV20-1 and TRBJ2-2, with D unresolved. V lost 6 bases and J 10 bases, leaving 12 bases between the germline ends. Germline assignment: CDR1 DFQATT and CDR2 SNEGSKA (reference sequence). The CDR3 loop spans 11 amino acids. The CDR3 DNA sequence: TGCAGTGCCCTTTGGGCAGCGGAGCTGTTTTTT. As protein: CSALWAAELFF.

The V gene is TRBV6-2 or TRBV6-3, the J gene TRBJ1-5; D is unresolved. There are 13 residues in the CDR3. From germline, CDR1 is MNHEY and CDR2 SVGEGT. V was cut by 0 bases and J by 6 bases, with 6 bases left in between. CDR3 nucleotides: TGTGCCAGCAGTTACTCCAAATTTCAGCCCCAGCATTTT. Encoded protein: CASSYSKFQPQHF.

This clonotype was recorded at least ten times. The rearrangement joins TRBV28 to TRBJ1-5; TRBD1 might be the D (6 bases). With 5 bases removed from V and 1 base from J, the gap between germline ends came to 12 bases. The CDR3 length is 15 residues. CDR1 MDHEN and CDR2 SYDVKM come from the germline V gene. The DNA for the CDR3 is TGTGCCAGCAGTAAACAGGGAGAGAGCAATCAGCCCCAGCATTTT. It specifies CASSKQGESNQPQHF.

This clonotype was observed a single time. V and J are TRBV7-9 and TRBJ2-5; D is unresolved. The CDR3 totals 13 residues. Germline V gives CDR1 SEHNR, CDR2 FQNEAQ (reference sequence). Trimming left V 5 bases short and J 5 bases short, with 12 bases between. This CDR3 reads CASSQIPGETQYF. The CDR3, as DNA: TGTGCCAGCAGCCAGATTCCGGGCGAGACCCAGTACTTC.

This clonotype was found many times. The chain combines TRBV12-5 with TRBJ1-2, with D unresolved. CDR1 is LGHNT, CDR2 FRNRAP, per germline. The CDR3 has 15 amino acids. V lost 0 bases, J lost 6 bases, and 14 bases lay in between. CDR3 region: CASGLVPIYEDGYTF. For the CDR3, the DNA is TGTGCTAGTGGTTTGGTACCAATATATGAAGATGGCTACACCTTC.

For the CDR3, the DNA is TGCAGTGCTCGCTTAGGGATGGAAAATCAGCCCCAGCATTTT. Translated, it gives CSARLGMENQPQHF. The chain recombines TRBV20-1 with TRBJ1-5; D uncertain. The CDR3 has 14 residues. The germline CDR1 and CDR2 sequences are DFQATT and SNEGSKA (reference sequence). Trimming pared 5 bases from V and 4 bases from J, leaving 15 bases between.

This clonotype appeared many times. The rearrangement uses TRBV6-5 and TRBJ2-7; TRBD2 matches at 9 bases. Germline CDR1 and CDR2: MNHEY and SVGAGI. This CDR3 has 17 residues. Unmatched junction bases numbered 11, after V lost 3 bases and J lost 2 bases. DNA of the CDR3: TGTGCCAGCAGTTATTTAAAAAGGACTAGCGAGGCCTACGAGCAGTACTTC. It encodes CASSYLKRTSEAYEQYF.

Written as DNA, the CDR3 is TGTGCCAGCAGCCAAGATGGTGCAGGGTCGGAGGTCAAAAACATTCAGTACTTC. Its translation: CASSQDGAGSEVKNIQYF. The genes are TRBV4-2 and TRBJ2-4, with D perhaps assigned TRBD1 or TRBD2 (5 bases each). V shed 0 bases and J shed 3 bases, with 18 bases lying between them. The germline V gene has CDR1 LGHNA and CDR2 YNFKEQ. This CDR3 spans 18 amino acids.

This clonotype was seen repeatedly, ten times or more. The chain's CDR3 is CASSLTTGGLETQYF. CDR3 sequence (DNA): TGTGCCAGCAGCTTAACGACAGGGGGCCTAGAGACCCAGTACTTC. V and J are TRBV11-1 and TRBJ2-5, with TRBD1 matching 10 bases. The V segment lost 2 bases and the J segment 4 bases; nucleotides outside the gene matches: 4. The CDR3 is 15 amino acids. Germline CDR1 is SGHAT and CDR2 is FQDESV (reference sequence). Using reference TRBV11-1 and TRBJ2-5 for the parts outside the CDR3, the full variable domain is EAEVAQSPRYKITEKSQAVAFWCDPISGHATLYWYRQILGQGPELLVQFQDESVVDDSQLPKDRFSAERLKGVDSTLKIQPAELGDSAMYLCASSLTTGGLETQYFGPGTRLLVL.

The sample holds many counts of this clonotype. As DNA, the CDR3 is TGTGCCAGCAGTTCCCAAGGACATGGATTCACCATATATTTT. Its protein product is CASSSQGHGFTIYF. V is TRBV6-2 or TRBV6-3 and J is TRBJ1-3; D is perhaps TRBD1 (5 bases). This CDR3 is built from 14 residues. Trimming shortened V by 4 bases and J by 9 bases, and 16 bases separated the two germline ends. Germline V gives CDR1 MNHEY, CDR2 SVGEGT.

A few counts support this clonotype. The rearrangement uses TRBV19 and TRBJ1-2; TRBD1 is a possible D gene (6 bases). The CDR3 spans 15 residues. V was clipped by 1 base and J by 2 bases, with 11 bases between them. CDR1 is LNHDA and CDR2 is SQIVND in the germline V gene (reference sequence). The CDR3 sequence: CASSIAATGNYGYTF. Here the CDR3 DNA reads TGTGCCAGTAGTATAGCCGCTACAGGGAACTATGGCTACACCTTC.

The table lists this clonotype with a few counts. The gene calls are TRBV18 and TRBJ1-2; D gene uncertain. Germline CDR1 and CDR2: KGHSH and LQKENI. The CDR3 consists of 14 residues. V lost 2 bases and J lost 0, with 7 bases in between. DNA for the CDR3: TGTGCCAGCTCACCAGAACAGACTAACTATGGCTACACCTTC. Protein product: CASSPEQTNYGYTF. The entire variable domain, with the rest obtained from reference TRBV18 and TRBJ1-2, is as follows: NAGVMQNPRHLVRRRGQEARLRCSPMKGHSHVYWYRQLPEEGLKFMVYLQKENIIDESGMPKERFSAEFPKEGPSILRIQQVVRGDSAAYFCASSPEQTNYGYTFGSGTRLTVV.

This clonotype was detected a few times. The chain combines TRBV4-1 with TRBJ2-7; 10 positions agree with TRBD1. CDR1 is MGHRA and CDR2 is YSYEKL in the germline V gene. The J segment lost 6 bases and the V segment lost 4 bases, leaving 6 bases of the junction unmatched. The CDR3 is made up of 14 amino acids. The CDR3 here is CASSPSDRGGEQYF. DNA for the CDR3: TGCGCCAGCAGCCCTTCGGACAGGGGGGGCGAGCAGTACTTC.

This clonotype was picked up many times. The rearrangement links TRBV6-5 to TRBJ2-4; TRBD2 might be the D (5 bases). V lost 6 bases, J lost 0 bases, and 15 bases lay in between. There are 16 residues in the CDR3. Germline V gene sequence: CDR1 MNHEY, CDR2 SVGAGI. The CDR3, as DNA: TGTGCCAGCAGACCAAAGCGGTCCCTAGCCAAAAACATTCAGTACTTC. This codes for CASRPKRSLAKNIQYF.

The chain employs TRBV20-1 and TRBJ2-5, with 7 bases matching TRBD1. This CDR3 spans 19 amino acids. CDR1 is DFQATT and CDR2 is SNEGSKA in the germline V gene (reference sequence). The V gene end was trimmed by 0 bases and the J gene end by 0 bases; junction bases not matched to a gene: 16. The CDR3 spells CSARDEGRGNSRYQETQYF. The CDR3 DNA reads TGCAGTGCTAGAGATGAGGGCAGGGGGAATAGTAGGTACCAAGAGACCCAGTACTTC.

This clonotype was observed at least ten times. This chain joins TRBV5-6 and TRBJ1-6; D unclear. CDR3 length: 13 amino acids. The germline gives CDR1 SGHDT, CDR2 YYEEEE. Trimming cost V 0 bases and J 10 bases, with 8 bases left between them. In DNA, the CDR3 is TGTGCCAGCAGCTTGGGAGCTTGGTCACCCCTCCACTTT. Translated, it gives CASSLGAWSPLHF.

The chain joins TRBV12-3 or TRBV12-4 to TRBJ2-7, with D possibly being TRBD1 or TRBD2 (5 bases each). Trimming cost V 8 bases and J 7 bases, with 15 bases left between them. The CDR3 runs to 12 residues. In nucleotides, the CDR3 is TGTGCCAGCGCAGACCCCGGGACGGAGCAGTACTTC. Amino acids: CASADPGTEQYF.

This clonotype was picked up many times. The chain recombines TRBV6-2 or TRBV6-3 with TRBJ1-1; D gene ambiguous. The ends were cut back, 0 bases at V and 6 bases at J, with 8 bases in the middle. CDR1 and CDR2 from the germline V gene are MNHEY and SVGEGT. The length of the CDR3 is 13 residues. The CDR3 here is CASSYSSGSEAFF. CDR3 DNA: TGTGCCAGCAGTTACTCATCGGGATCTGAAGCTTTCTTT.

The chain carries TRBV2 and TRBJ2-6; 9 nucleotides align to TRBD1. This CDR3 region has 19 residues. The ends lost 5 bases at V and 5 bases at J; junction bases unmatched: 16. Germline values: CDR1 SNHLY, CDR2 FYNNEI. CDR3 region: CASSKPGTGLASWANVLTF. The DNA for the CDR3 is TGTGCCAGCAGTAAACCCGGGACAGGGTTGGCGAGTTGGGCCAACGTCCTGACTTTC.

There are many counts of this clonotype. The gene calls are TRBV30 and TRBJ2-5; no reliable D call. V lost 3 bases to trimming and J lost 4 bases, with 6 bases between them. Germline V gene lookup returns CDR1 GTSNPN and CDR2 SVGIG (reference sequence). There are 11 residues in the CDR3. CDR3 coding DNA: TGTGCCTGGAGGGTTCTAGAGACCCAGTACTTC. Translated, it gives CAWRVLETQYF.